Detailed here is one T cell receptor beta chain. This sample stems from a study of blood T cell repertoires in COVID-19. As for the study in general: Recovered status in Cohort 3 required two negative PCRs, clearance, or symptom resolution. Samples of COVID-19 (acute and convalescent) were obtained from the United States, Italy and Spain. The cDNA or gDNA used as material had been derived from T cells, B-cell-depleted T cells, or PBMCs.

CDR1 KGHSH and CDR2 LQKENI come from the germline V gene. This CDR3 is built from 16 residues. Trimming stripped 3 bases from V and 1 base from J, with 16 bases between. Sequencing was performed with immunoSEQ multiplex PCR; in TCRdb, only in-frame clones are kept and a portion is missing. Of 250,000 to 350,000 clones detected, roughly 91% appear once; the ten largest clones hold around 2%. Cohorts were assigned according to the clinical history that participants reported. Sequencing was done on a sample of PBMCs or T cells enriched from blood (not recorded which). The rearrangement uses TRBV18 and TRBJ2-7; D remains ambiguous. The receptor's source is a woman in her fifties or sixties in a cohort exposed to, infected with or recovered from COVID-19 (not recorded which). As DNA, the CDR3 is TGTGCCAGCTCACCTAACAGAGCCTCTTTATCCTACGAGCAGTACTTC. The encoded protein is CASSPNRASLSYEQYF.